The 21 T cell receptor beta chains below were found in one sample sequenced in a study of blood T cell repertoires in COVID-19. The method was immunoSEQ multiplex PCR; TCRdb's version includes in-frame clones alone and lacks a portion of them. The data show 150,000 or so clones, 75% to 85% seen once. What was sequenced was peripheral blood. Receptors were obtained from a man in his 60s with acute or convalescent COVID-19.

The J gene is TRBJ1-5, the V gene TRBV4-3; D might be TRBD1 (6 bases). The CDR3 is made up of 15 amino acids. V shed 2 bases and J shed 3 bases, with 11 bases lying between them. Germline loops: CDR1 LGHNA, CDR2 YSLEER. The CDR3 DNA is TGCGCCAGCAGCCAACAGACAGGCTTCAATCAGCCCCAGCATTTT. This codes for CASSQQTGFNQPQHF.

The V gene is TRBV5-6, the J gene TRBJ2-7; 7 bases fit TRBD1. This CDR3 has 15 amino acids. Germline CDR1 and CDR2: SGHDT and YYEEEE. Trimming cost V 4 bases and J 3 bases; bases outside gene matches: 10. The CDR3 is CASSTGDSYFYEQYF. In DNA form, the CDR3 reads TGTGCCAGCAGCACCGGGGACAGTTACTTCTACGAGCAGTACTTC.

The chain uses TRBV4-3 and TRBJ1-3; possible D gene TRBD1, 6 bases. The germline V gene has CDR1 LGHNA and CDR2 YSLEER. V dropped 5 bases and J dropped 0 bases, with 8 bases sitting between them. The CDR3 totals 14 residues. CDR3 residues: CASSGQSSGNTIYF. DNA of the CDR3: TGCGCCAGCAGCGGACAGAGCTCTGGAAACACCATATATTTT.

The chain is built from TRBV3-1 (or the pseudogene TRBV3-2) and TRBJ1-2; TRBD1 matches at 7 bases. The CDR3 spans 13 residues. V was pared by 2 bases and J by 6 bases, with 3 bases of the junction left unmatched. Looked up from germline, CDR1 is LGHDT and CDR2 is YNNKEL (reference sequence). CDR3 sequence (DNA): TGTGCCAGCAGCCAATTTACAGGGGATGGCTACACCTTC. Its protein product is CASSQFTGDGYTF.

This sequence joins TRBV19 and TRBJ1-3; D unresolved. The CDR3 consists of 15 residues. CDR1 and CDR2 from the germline V gene are LNHDA and SQIVND (reference sequence). Trimming stripped 2 bases from V and 0 bases from J, with 8 bases between. This chain's CDR3 is CASSIPTGSGNTIYF. The DNA for the CDR3 is TGTGCCAGTAGTATACCGACGGGCTCTGGAAACACCATATATTTT. Looking up the rest from reference TRBV19 and TRBJ1-3 gives the full variable domain: DGGITQSPKYLFRKEGQNVTLSCEQNLNHDAMYWYRQDPGQGLRLIYYSQIVNDFQKGDIAEGYSVSREKKESFPLTVTSAQKNPTAFYLCASSIPTGSGNTIYFGEGSWLTVV.

The CDR3 region is CAGSDTQYF. The CDR3 nucleotides are TGTGCCGGCTCAGATACGCAGTATTTT. The chain recombines TRBV2 with TRBJ2-3, with D unresolved. In germline, CDR1 is SNHLY, CDR2 FYNNEI. V was pared by 11 bases and J by 4 bases, with 4 bases between. The CDR3 covers 9 residues.

V and J are TRBV28 and TRBJ1-6; D unclear. Germline values: CDR1 MDHEN, CDR2 SYDVKM. This CDR3 comprises 14 residues. Trimming pared 5 bases from V and 5 bases from J, leaving 10 bases between. The CDR3 sequence: CASSLPINNSPLHF. The CDR3 DNA reads as TGTGCCAGCAGTCTACCAATCAATAATTCACCCCTCCACTTT.

This sequence joins TRBV3-1 (or the pseudogene TRBV3-2) and TRBJ2-2; 9 positions match TRBD1. The junction had 15 bases not matched to a gene; V was cut back by 6 bases and J by 7 bases. The germline gives CDR1 LGHDT, CDR2 YNNKEL (reference sequence). The CDR3 runs to 17 residues. The CDR3 DNA reads as TGTGCCAGCAGTCCCGGGGGCCAACAGGGGGCCGGCGGGGAGCTGTTTTTT. It is translated as CASSPGGQQGAGGELFF.

The chain joins TRBV7-2 to TRBJ2-5, with D tentatively TRBD2 (6 bases). V shed 5 bases and J shed 4 bases, with 11 bases lying between them. CDR1 SGHTA and CDR2 FQGNSA come from the germline V gene. The CDR3 has 13 amino acids. CDR3 loop: CASSRLSGETQYF. The CDR3 DNA follows: TGTGCCAGCAGCCGCCTTAGCGGAGAGACCCAGTACTTC. Variable domain in full (rest from reference TRBV7-2 and TRBJ2-5): GAGVSQSPSNKVTEKGKDVELRCDPISGHTALYWYRQSLGQGLEFLIYFQGNSAPDKSGLPSDRFSAERTGGSVSTLTIQRTQQEDSAVYLCASSRLSGETQYFGPGTRLLVL.

The chain recombines TRBV5-4 with TRBJ2-4; no clear D. The CDR3 length is 15 residues. V was clipped by 4 bases and J by 3 bases, with 14 bases between them. The germline CDR1 and CDR2 sequences are SGHNT and YYREEE (reference sequence). CDR3 sequence: CASSPTQYGKNIQYF. DNA of the CDR3: TGTGCCAGCAGCCCTACACAGTACGGCAAAAACATTCAGTACTTC.

The chain joins TRBV2 to TRBJ1-5; TRBD1 matches 9 bases. Germline V lookup: CDR1 SNHLY, CDR2 FYNNEI. V was clipped by 5 bases and J by 3 bases; unmatched bases: 5. The CDR3 extends over 15 amino acids. The CDR3 nucleotides read TGTGCCAGCAGTTGGACAGGGGCGATCAATCAGCCCCAGCATTTT. As protein: CASSWTGAINQPQHF.

The chain joins TRBV5-5 to TRBJ1-2; weak D call: TRBD1 (6 bases). The CDR3 runs 14 residues. The germline gives CDR1 SGHKS, CDR2 YYEKEE (reference sequence). Trimming pared 0 bases from V and 8 bases from J, leaving 14 bases between. The DNA of the CDR3 is TGTGCCAGCAGCTTGGCCCGGGACACCGTCGGCTACACCTTC. Its protein product is CASSLARDTVGYTF.

This chain uses TRBV18 with TRBJ1-1, with 10 bases that match TRBD1. CDR3 length equals 17 residues. With 1 base clipped from V and 5 bases from J, the junction kept 10 bases outside the gene matches. The germline V gene encodes CDR1 KGHSH and CDR2 LQKENI. CDR3 DNA sequence: TGTGCCAGCTCACCACGACAGGGGGCGCACGCGTTAACTGAAGCTTTCTTT. It yields the protein CASSPRQGAHALTEAFF. Combining the CDR3 with reference TRBV18 and TRBJ1-1 gives the whole variable domain NAGVMQNPRHLVRRRGQEARLRCSPMKGHSHVYWYRQLPEEGLKFMVYLQKENIIDESGMPKERFSAEFPKEGPSILRIQQVVRGDSAAYFCASSPRQGAHALTEAFFGQGTRLTVV.

The chain couples TRBV4-1 to TRBJ2-1, with D possibly matching TRBD2 (7 bases). The germline V gene encodes CDR1 MGHRA and CDR2 YSYEKL. The V and J ends lost 1 base and 3 bases respectively, with 16 bases between them. CDR3 length: 17 amino acids. Written as DNA, the CDR3 is TGCGCCAGCAGCCAAGGCATCCAGGGGACTATCTACAATGAGCAGTTCTTC. This encodes CASSQGIQGTIYNEQFF.

This clone was counted once. The V gene is TRBV28, the J gene TRBJ2-2; possibly TRBD1 for D (5 bases). V was pared by 4 bases and J by 1 base, with 10 bases between. CDR3 length: 15 residues. Germline values: CDR1 MDHEN, CDR2 SYDVKM. The CDR3 sequence: CASSSPGQNTGELFF. The DNA for the CDR3 is TGTGCCAGCAGTTCCCCCGGACAGAACACCGGGGAGCTGTTTTTT.

This chain joins TRBV7-9 and TRBJ2-3; TRBD2 matches 7 bases. From germline, CDR1 is SEHNR and CDR2 FQNEAQ (reference sequence). Unmatched junction bases numbered 7, after V lost 2 bases and J lost 5 bases. This CDR3 comprises 15 residues. DNA of the CDR3: TGTGCCAGCAGCTTACTGGACGCGGGGGTAGATACGCAGTATTTT. Its protein product is CASSLLDAGVDTQYF.

This clone was seen more than once but under ten times. The chain joins TRBV5-4 to TRBJ1-2, with a possible D match to TRBD1 (6 bases). The V gene's germline CDR1 is SGHNT and CDR2 YYREEE (reference sequence). This CDR3 has 13 amino acids. With 1 base removed from V and 8 bases from J, the gap between germline ends came to 12 bases. The CDR3 nucleotides read TGTGCCAGCAGCTTGAGGGGGACATCCGGCTACACCTTC. It translates to CASSLRGTSGYTF.

The gene calls are TRBV28 and TRBJ1-6; D might be TRBD1 (6 bases). The CDR3 runs to 14 residues. Deletions cut 5 bases from V and 2 bases from J, with 7 bases between. Germline V gene data show CDR1 as MDHEN and CDR2 as SYDVKM. The CDR3 DNA reads TGTGCCAGCAGTACAGGGACCTATAATTCACCCCTCCACTTT. This codes for CASSTGTYNSPLHF.

The table lists this clone with a few counts. The chain recombines TRBV4-3 with TRBJ2-2; D perhaps matches TRBD1 (5 bases). This CDR3 spans 17 amino acids. Trimming cost V 0 bases and J 6 bases, with 17 bases left between them. CDR1 and CDR2 from the germline V gene are LGHNA and YSLEER. CDR3 nucleotide sequence: TGCGCCAGCAGCCAAGATGCAGTGGGATGGGGCGCCGGGGAGCTGTTTTTT. Its protein product is CASSQDAVGWGAGELFF.

This clone was seen just once. CDR3 DNA sequence: TGTGCCAGCAGCGCCTCTTCCGGGGGGAGGCACGAGCAGTACTTC. Translation: CASSASSGGRHEQYF. The chain employs TRBV7-2 and TRBJ2-7; 7 bases match TRBD2. CDR1 SGHTA and CDR2 FQGNSA come from the germline V gene. The CDR3 extends over 15 amino acids. J was trimmed by 5 bases and V by 5 bases; bases with no gene match: 12.

The CDR3, as DNA: TGTGCCAGCAGCCCGACTAGCGTTTCCTACGAGCAGTACTTC. Amino acids: CASSPTSVSYEQYF. The chain combines TRBV5-4 with TRBJ2-7; 8 positions agree with TRBD2. CDR1 is SGHNT and CDR2 is YYREEE in the germline V gene (reference sequence). After removal of 4 bases from V and 1 base from J, the junction contained 4 bases not matched to a gene. CDR3 length: 14 amino acids.